This TCR beta chain was captured by sequencing in a study of blood T cell repertoires in COVID-19. Across the study: Donors in the United States, Italy and Spain gave samples during acute or convalescent COVID-19. PBMCs, B-cell-depleted T cells, or T cells were the source of the cDNA or gDNA that made up the material.

In germline, CDR1 is MGHDK, CDR2 SYGVNS. The length of the CDR3 is 14 residues. J lost 12 bases, V lost 3 bases, and 6 bases had no gene match. Authors' processing steps: Reference gene primer amplification gave estimated nucleated cell counts. Profiled with immunoSEQ multiplex PCR; TCRdb holds only in-frame clones, not every one. Clone size and the V and J calls come from that table; the DNA yielded D and trimming. This table holds 150,000 to 200,000 clones, over 70% found once. This sequence was found in a man aged 60 to 69 with active or convalescent COVID-19. The rearrangement joins TRBV25-1 to TRBJ2-1; 12 bases are shared with TRBD2. Sequencing was performed on peripheral blood. CDR3 sequence: CASSDLAGGPGQFF. Written as DNA, the CDR3 is TGTGCCAGCAGTGACCTAGCGGGAGGGCCGGGGCAGTTCTTC. Drawing the rest from reference TRBV25-1 and TRBJ2-1, the complete variable domain is EADIYQTPRYLVIGTGKKITLECSQTMGHDKMYWYQQDPGMELHLIHYSYGVNSTEKGDLSSESTVSRIRTEHFPLTLESARPSHTSQYLCASSDLAGGPGQFFGPGTRLTVL.